The next 7 T cell receptor beta chains were all read from a single sample in a study of shared clonotypes between healthy human individuals. The data were produced by immunoSEQ multiplex PCR, yet TCRdb's version contains in-frame clones alone and is incomplete. This table has 1,500,000 or so clones, approximately 98.5% appearing once. Sequencing input: naive CD4+ T cells sorted from blood. As to subset: CD45RA+ positively selected. These receptors came from a man aged 25 to 40 in good health.

The rearrangement links TRBV10-3 to TRBJ2-7; D is tentatively TRBD1 or TRBD2 (5 bases each). Germline V gene sequence: CDR1 ENHRY, CDR2 SYGVKD. V lost 6 bases and J lost 0, with 15 bases in between. The CDR3 loop spans 15 amino acids. Here the CDR3 reads CAISEGPTDSYEQYF. CDR3 DNA sequence: TGTGCCATCAGCGAGGGGCCGACAGACTCCTACGAGCAGTACTTC.

The rearrangement uses TRBV5-1 and TRBJ2-7, with 8 bases identical to TRBD2. Germline CDR1 is SGHRS and CDR2 is YFSETQ. The CDR3 contains 19 residues. J was trimmed by 0 bases and V by 0 bases; bases with no gene match: 14. DNA of the CDR3: TGCGCCAGCAGCTTGGAACCCCCGGTGTTAGCGGGGAACTCCTACGAGCAGTACTTC. It codes for CASSLEPPVLAGNSYEQYF.

The sample holds one count of this clone. CDR3 sequence (DNA): TGTGCCAGCAGCCGTGGACAGGGGGCTTTAGATACGCAGTATTTT. Translated, it gives CASSRGQGALDTQYF. This rearrangement joins TRBV14 to TRBJ2-3; 11 positions agree with TRBD1. Germline CDR1 SGHDN, CDR2 FVKESK. The CDR3 extends over 15 amino acids. V shed 4 bases, J shed 5 bases, and the junction held 5 bases outside the gene matches.

V and J are TRBV5-1 and TRBJ1-3; 8 bases map to TRBD1. The CDR3 contains 15 residues. Unmatched junction bases numbered 5, after V lost 4 bases and J lost 2 bases. Germline V CDR1 and CDR2: SGHRS, YFSETQ. CDR3 amino acids: CASSIGQGTGNTIYF. CDR3 in DNA: TGCGCCAGCAGCATCGGACAGGGAACTGGAAACACCATATATTTT.

The DNA of the CDR3 is TGTGCCAGACTTCCCGGGACAGGGGAAGGAAACACCATATATTTT. Protein product: CARLPGTGEGNTIYF. The chain uses TRBV19 and TRBJ1-3, with 10 bases identical to TRBD1. CDR3 size: 15 residues. Germline-derived CDR1 and CDR2 are LNHDA and SQIVND (reference sequence). With V trimmed by 9 bases and J by 4 bases, 9 bases remained unmatched.

The V and J genes are TRBV18 and TRBJ2-7; 7 bases are shared with TRBD2. The germline V gene encodes CDR1 KGHSH and CDR2 LQKENI. The CDR3 runs 14 residues. V trimming: 3 bases; J trimming: 7 bases; junction bases outside the gene matches: 9. The CDR3 sequence: CASSPLAAHLEQYF. The CDR3 DNA follows: TGTGCCAGCTCACCTCTAGCGGCCCACCTGGAGCAGTACTTC.

The chain carries TRBV11-2 and TRBJ2-1, with D possibly matching TRBD2 (6 bases). Trimming cost V 5 bases and J 3 bases, with 20 bases left between them. Germline V CDR1 and CDR2: SGHAT, FQNNGV. The length of the CDR3 is 17 residues. The CDR3 reads CASSTSAGSRFYNEQFF. The CDR3 DNA sequence: TGTGCCAGCAGCACTTCCGCCGGGAGTCGATTCTACAATGAGCAGTTCTTC.